This record looks at one T cell receptor (beta chain) sequence and its context. No antigen is known for it. No base quality information exists; no much larger clone differs at one position. The library was generated by 5' RACE. The data were produced on an Illumina HiSeq 2500. A second PCR of 7 to 11 cycles was run with a J-beta primer mix and a sample-barcoded 5' primer. A unique molecular identifier was introduced onto each TCR beta cDNA molecule by a template-switch 5' adaptor carrying 12 random nucleotides. Each sample yielded at least 3 million CDR3-containing paired-end reads. All of the RNA was converted into first-strand cDNA using the Mint cDNA synthesis kit, with a TRBC-specific oligonucleotide serving as the primer. All cDNA was treated with uracil-DNA glycosylase and then went through a first 18-cycle PCR with the universal primers M1SS and BC2_uni_R. Regarding the original processing steps: For normalization, 1 million high-quality reads were randomly selected from each sample, with every read carrying a distinct molecular identifier. Instead of being binned into consensus sequences, reads with shared molecular identifiers were discarded. MiTCR, with a Q25 quality threshold and the strictest error-elimination algorithm, was used for CDR3 identification, clonotype clustering and error correction. A nonparametric unseen species model with Euler transformation was used to estimate lower-bound total TCR beta diversity. TCRdb handled the public reads itself, with Q25 trimming in fastp and clone calling in MiXCR, and kept productive beta chains. One record per CDR3 amino acid sequence lists the most common genes and DNA. Clone size and V and J calls follow TCRdb, not the original study. The sample table records fewer than 900,000 distinct CDR3 sequences; 49% of these occur just once. Jointly, the top ten make up under 35% of the sample.

The donors were roughly 38 Caucasian individuals from Russia, aged roughly 6 to 90 years, who were systemically healthy. Each donor gave roughly 9 milliliters of peripheral blood, drawn into EDTA-treated Vacutainer tubes. PBMCs were isolated by Ficoll-Paque density-gradient centrifugation, with at least 7 million obtained per sample. Trizol reagent was used to extract total RNA from the PBMCs, yielding at least 6 micrograms per sample. Naive CD45RAhigh/CD27high T cell percentages were measured by flow cytometry on a PBMC aliquot from every donor. The sample originates from a study of blood T cells in healthy people across ages (dated by TCRdb to about 2015). Regarding the study in general: In model experiments, template switching captured about one uniquely barcoded TCR beta cDNA molecule for every two T cells. The study analyzed two additional independent replicas of 1 million unique cDNA reads from the same blood draw for two donors, one aged 18 to 30 and one aged 80 or older. The donors were split into four age groups: young (average 16 years), middle-aged (nearly 40), aged (about 62) and long-lived (roughly 88). To avoid experimental bias, donors of different ages were spread randomly across the sequencing lanes. Age-related changes in TCR beta repertoire diversity were measured in the study by deep sequencing normalized with unique cDNA molecular identifiers. What the research found in general, with its limitations: Estimates of total diversity based on one million sequenced T cells were considered lower bounds and underestimates. There was a strong correlation between observed TCR beta diversity and the percentage of naive T cells measured by flow cytometry. Compared with the aged group, more naive CD4+ T cells, fewer expanded clones and increased TCR diversity were shown by the long-lived group, suggesting age selection. Observed TCR beta diversity per million T cells fell roughly linearly with age, and a significant reduction was already apparent by age about 43. Conclusive comparison of naive and antigen-experienced compartments was prevented by the profiling of bulk unsorted PBMCs. The CMV infection status of donors was not known, potentially confounding age-related changes in expanded clonotypes.

This clonotype was obtained from a woman aged 60-75 years in good health. Specimen: blood.

The CDR3 has the sequence CASSSKRGGDEQFF. The DNA sequence reads TGTGCCAGCAGTTCAAAGCGGGGGGGGGATGAGCAGTTCTTC. The rearrangement joined TRBV27 to TRBJ2-1; 10 central bases correspond to TRBD2. From cysteine to phenylalanine, the CDR3 is 14 amino acids long. Only the CDR3 portion is preserved as DNA: 42 bases, with reading frame beginning at the first base. Sequences MNHEY (CDR1) and SMNVEV (CDR2) are obtained from the germline V gene (reference sequence). Germline trimming amounts to 4 bases on V and 8 bases on J, with 5 as the count of junction bases outside the gene matches.